The present TCR beta chain was sequenced within a study of siplizumab effects on memory and regulatory T cells. Method: immunoSEQ multiplex PCR; TCRdb's copy keeps in-frame clones and lacks some. Of more than 85,000 clones listed, about 90% are singletons. The V and J ends lost 1 base and 2 bases respectively, with 11 bases between them. This CDR3 region has 15 residues. The germline CDR1 and CDR2 sequences are SGDLS and YYNGEE. The V and J genes are TRBV9 and TRBJ2-3, with D unresolved. This receptor was obtained from a human donor in good health. Some clones in this sample may be carry-over from other donors' samples. The source material was CD4+ T cells sorted from blood. The CDR3 nucleotides read TGTGCCAGCAGCGTACGAATGTCGCACACAGATACGCAGTATTTT. Protein product: CASSVRMSHTDTQYF.